In its sample, the clone carrying this T cell receptor (beta chain) was seen a few times. The germline V gene encodes CDR1 MNHEY and CDR2 SVGAGI. J was trimmed by 10 bases and V by 0 bases; bases with no gene match: 3. The CDR3 length is 13 residues. These data belong to a study of cytomegalovirus exposure and HLA in healthy donors. The PCR used 60 Vbeta and 13 Jbeta primers. Libraries were prepared by immunoSEQ multiplex PCR; TCRdb keeps only in-frame clonotypes and omits some of them. Among some 210,000 clones listed, about 77% were seen once. The sample taken for sequencing was PBMCs. The receptor was isolated from a woman aged 25 to 45 in good health and CMV-seropositive. The chain links TRBV6-5 to TRBJ2-1, with 7 bases that match TRBD1. CDR3 amino acids: CASSYSTGLEQFF. DNA of the CDR3: TGTGCCAGCAGTTACTCGACAGGGTTGGAGCAGTTCTTC.